This TCR beta chain was captured in a study of blood T cell repertoires in COVID-19. Produced via immunoSEQ multiplex PCR; TCRdb's table is partial and in-frame only. This sample has tens of thousands of clones; 75% to 85% occur once, and the top ten carry around a quarter. Germline V CDR1 and CDR2: MNHEY, SVGAGI. Trimming shortened V by 7 bases and J by 3 bases, and 16 bases separated the two germline ends. This CDR3 region has 14 residues. The V and J genes are TRBV6-5 and TRBJ2-7, with D maybe TRBD2 (5 bases). Sequencing was performed on peripheral blood. The sequence derives from an elderly man with acute or convalescent COVID-19. The CDR3 loop is CASILIRGSYEQYF. CDR3 coding DNA: TGTGCCAGCATACTCATCCGGGGAAGCTACGAGCAGTACTTC.